This TCR beta chain was sequenced in a study of blood T cell repertoires in COVID-19. Sequenced by immunoSEQ multiplex PCR; TCRdb stores in-frame clones only, minus some. Of just over 95,000 clones in the sample, 82% were seen once. The TCR was taken from an older man with acute or convalescent COVID-19. The sequencing input was peripheral blood.

DNA of the CDR3: TGCAGCGTAGGGTCCGGGACAGGGAATCATCAGCCCCAGCATTTT. The encoded protein is CSVGSGTGNHQPQHF. The V and J genes are TRBV29-1 and TRBJ1-5, with TRBD1 matching over 9 bases. The junction had 11 bases not matched to a gene; V was cut back by 6 bases and J by 5 bases. CDR3 size: 15 residues. Germline V gives CDR1 SQVTM, CDR2 ANQGSEA.